The next 27 T cell receptor beta chains were all read from a single sample in a study of memory CD4+ T cells and cytomegalovirus serostatus. Single viable CD3+CD4+CD8-CD45RO+ cells were sorted as the memory CD4+ T cells. TCRdb's table, derived via immunoSEQ multiplex PCR, lists solely in-frame clones and lacks some. The table has 70,000 to 95,000 clones, over 80% seen once. The source material was memory CD4+ T cells from blood. Source of these receptors: an adult in good health and CMV-seronegative.

J is TRBJ2-6 and V is TRBV5-5; D remains ambiguous. This CDR3 has 17 residues. Trimming removed 0 bases from V and 0 bases from J, with 10 bases in between. Germline V gives CDR1 SGHKS, CDR2 YYEKEE (reference sequence). Written as DNA, the CDR3 is TGTGCCAGCAGCTTGGTATTAGGGAACTCTGGGGCCAACGTCCTGACTTTC. Protein: CASSLVLGNSGANVLTF.

This chain connects TRBV14 to TRBJ1-1, with TRBD1 matching 7 bases. The V segment lost 6 bases and the J segment 11 bases; nucleotides outside the gene matches: 9. This CDR3 has 12 amino acids. Per germline, CDR1 SGHDN and CDR2 FVKESK. The CDR3 coding sequence is TGTGCCAGCAGACATGCAGGGGGGCGCGCTTTCTTT. This gives the protein CASRHAGGRAFF.

The rearrangement links TRBV25-1 to TRBJ2-5; D remains ambiguous. CDR1 MGHDK and CDR2 SYGVNS come from the germline V gene. The ends were cut back, 1 base at V and 0 bases at J, with 15 bases in the middle. CDR3 length: 17 residues. The CDR3, as DNA: TGTGCCAGCAGTGAATTAGAATCTGGCAGGTACCAAGAGACCCAGTACTTC. Protein: CASSELESGRYQETQYF.

This clone was observed a few times. The chain links TRBV11-2 to TRBJ1-6, with D unclear. This CDR3 region has 17 residues. Germline loops: CDR1 SGHAT, CDR2 FQNNGV. The V end lost 0 bases, the J end lost 0 bases, and 9 bases lay between the germline ends. DNA for the CDR3: TGTGCCAGCAGCTTAGACCTCGGTTACTCCTATAATTCACCCCTCCACTTT. Amino acid sequence: CASSLDLGYSYNSPLHF.

J is TRBJ2-1 and V is TRBV29-1; D could derive from TRBD1 or TRBD2 (6 bases each). V shed 1 base and J shed 8 bases, with 15 bases lying between them. The germline gives CDR1 SQVTM, CDR2 ANQGSEA. CDR3 length equals 14 residues. CDR3 region: CSVEVVEGVDEQFF. CDR3 DNA: TGCAGCGTTGAAGTCGTGGAGGGGGTGGATGAGCAGTTCTTC.

The chain is built from TRBV10-2 and TRBJ1-4; 9 bases line up with TRBD1. This CDR3 is 14 amino acids long. Germline CDR1 reads WSHSY; CDR2 reads SAAADI. V was clipped by 6 bases and J by 8 bases; unmatched bases: 7. The CDR3 DNA is TGCGCCAGCAGGGAAACAGGGGGCGAAGAAAAACTGTTTTTT. It specifies CASRETGGEEKLFF.

The chain employs TRBV4-2 and TRBJ1-1; D ambiguous. The CDR3 is 12 residues long. The germline V gene encodes CDR1 LGHNA and CDR2 YNFKEQ. V was clipped by 4 bases and J by 3 bases, with 6 bases between them. The CDR3 bases are TGTGCCAGCAGCCGACAAGACACTGAAGCTTTCTTT. This gives the protein CASSRQDTEAFF.

The chain links TRBV6-1 to TRBJ2-7; unclear D gene. The V and J ends lost 2 bases and 1 base respectively, with 9 bases between them. This CDR3 has 14 amino acids. Germline V lookup: CDR1 MNHNS, CDR2 SASEGT. The DNA of the CDR3 is TGTGCCAGCAGTGAAAGCACCCAATCCTACGAGCAGTACTTC. Translated: CASSESTQSYEQYF.

The chain uses TRBV9 and TRBJ1-4; D gene unclear. The CDR3 sequence is 15 residues long. CDR1 and CDR2 from the germline V gene are SGDLS and YYNGEE. Trimming took 3 bases from V and 0 from J, leaving 9 bases between them. The CDR3 nucleotides are TGTGCCAGCAGCGAGGAGGATGCAACTAATGAAAAACTGTTTTTT. Protein sequence: CASSEEDATNEKLFF.

The chain uses TRBV5-1 and TRBJ1-1; D gene uncertain. Germline values: CDR1 SGHRS, CDR2 YFSETQ. V was clipped by 4 bases and J by 2 bases, with 12 bases between them. There are 14 residues in the CDR3. CDR3 sequence reads: CASSPPDGNTEAFF. The CDR3 region has the DNA TGCGCCAGCAGCCCCCCGGACGGAAACACTGAAGCTTTCTTT.

This chain links TRBV4-3 with TRBJ1-6; the D gene is possibly TRBD1 (6 bases). This CDR3 has 16 residues. CDR1 is LGHNA and CDR2 is YSLEER in the germline V gene. The V end lost 3 bases, the J end lost 8 bases, and 17 bases lay between the germline ends. The CDR3, as DNA: TGCGCCAGCAGCCAGGGGGCCGGCCTTAGGTATTCACCCCTCCACTTT. Its protein product is CASSQGAGLRYSPLHF.

The CDR3 spells CASSQVRGTPVEKLFF. The CDR3 DNA is TGCGCCAGCAGCCAGGTCAGGGGGACACCGGTTGAAAAACTGTTTTTT. The chain carries TRBV4-3 and TRBJ1-4; 7 bases are a match to TRBD1. The CDR3 covers 16 residues. The germline V gene encodes CDR1 LGHNA and CDR2 YSLEER. The J segment lost 7 bases and the V segment lost 3 bases, leaving 11 bases of the junction unmatched.

This chain joins TRBV18 and TRBJ1-4; 9 nucleotides line up with TRBD1. The germline V gene has CDR1 KGHSH and CDR2 LQKENI. The ends lost 4 bases at V and 8 bases at J; junction bases unmatched: 5. The CDR3 spans 14 residues. The DNA for the CDR3 is TGTGCCAGCTCACTGGGACAGGGAGAGGAAAAACTGTTTTTT. Amino acids: CASSLGQGEEKLFF.

This CDR3 reads CASSEGANYGYTF. CDR3 bases: TGTGCCTCCTCAGAGGGGGCTAACTATGGCTACACCTTC. The gene calls are TRBV25-1 and TRBJ1-2; tentative D call: TRBD1 (6 bases). Germline CDR1 MGHDK, CDR2 SYGVNS. The V end was cut by 11 bases, the J end by 0 bases, with 13 bases between. The CDR3 runs to 13 residues.

J is TRBJ2-7 and V is TRBV9; possibly TRBD1 for D (6 bases). The CDR3 sequence is 13 residues long. The V gene lost 1 base and the J gene lost 6 bases, with 11 bases spanning the gap. Germline V CDR1 and CDR2: SGDLS, YYNGEE. The CDR3 here is CASSVNRASEQYF. CDR3 coding DNA: TGTGCCAGCAGCGTAAACAGGGCTTCCGAGCAGTACTTC.

The gene calls are TRBV6-4 and TRBJ2-1, with 13 bases fitting TRBD2. Germline V lookup: CDR1 MRHNA, CDR2 SNTAGT. The J segment lost 8 bases and the V segment lost 6 bases, leaving 7 bases of the junction unmatched. CDR3 length: 15 residues. This chain's CDR3 is CASSLLAGGPDEQFF. The DNA for the CDR3 is TGTGCCAGCAGCCTACTAGCGGGGGGGCCAGATGAGCAGTTCTTC.

In nucleotides, the CDR3 is TGTGCCAGCTCGCCTTTTAGTCAGGGCAATGAGCAGTTCTTC. The encoded protein is CASSPFSQGNEQFF. V is TRBV18 and J is TRBJ2-1; tentative D call: TRBD1 (5 bases). V was cut by 6 bases and J by 6 bases, with 15 bases left in between. In germline, CDR1 is KGHSH, CDR2 LQKENI. CDR3 length: 14 amino acids.

The rearrangement joins TRBV2 to TRBJ2-1; 8 bases line up with TRBD1. Trimming cost V 6 bases and J 6 bases; bases outside gene matches: 7. The V gene's germline CDR1 is SNHLY and CDR2 FYNNEI. The CDR3 loop spans 14 amino acids. CDR3 loop: CASRHLGQGNEQFF. The DNA of the CDR3 is TGTGCCAGCAGGCACCTAGGACAGGGCAATGAGCAGTTCTTC.

CDR3 loop: CASSRGGQDNQETQYF. The CDR3, as DNA: TGTGCCAGCAGCCGAGGAGGACAGGACAACCAAGAGACCCAGTACTTC. J is TRBJ2-5 and V is TRBV11-3, with 7 bases that match TRBD1. Germline lookup yields CDR1 SGHNT and CDR2 YENEEA. V shed 5 bases and J 0 bases; nucleotides not matched to a gene: 9. The CDR3 loop spans 16 amino acids.

V and J are TRBV30 and TRBJ2-7; 12 nucleotides match TRBD2. Trimming removed 1 base from V and 7 bases from J; junction bases left unmatched: 5. Germline values: CDR1 GTSNPN, CDR2 SVGIG (reference sequence). This CDR3 contains 14 residues. CDR3 protein: CAWSAGTSGREQYF. In DNA form, the CDR3 reads TGTGCCTGGAGTGCCGGGACTAGCGGGCGGGAGCAGTACTTC.

The chain is built from TRBV25-1 and TRBJ2-2; the D is unclear. Germline CDR1 is MGHDK and CDR2 is SYGVNS. The V end lost 3 bases, the J end lost 7 bases, and 9 bases lay between the germline ends. This CDR3 comprises 13 residues. The CDR3 here is CASSEPILGELFF. CDR3 coding DNA: TGTGCCAGCAGTGAGCCCATCCTCGGGGAGCTGTTTTTT.

The V gene is TRBV9, the J gene TRBJ1-2, with D hard to call. Trimming shortened V by 0 bases and J by 8 bases, and 11 bases separated the two germline ends. Germline lookup yields CDR1 SGDLS and CDR2 YYNGEE. The CDR3 contains 13 residues. In nucleotides, the CDR3 is TGTGCCAGCAGCGTAGGGGAGAGAGCCGGCTACACCTTC. It is translated as CASSVGERAGYTF.

This clone was counted a single time. CDR3 residues: CASSYSGGDGYGYTF. CDR3 DNA: TGTGCCAGCAGTTACTCCGGCGGGGATGGCTATGGCTACACCTTC. The chain couples TRBV6-6 to TRBJ1-2, with D uncertain. Trimming took 0 bases from V and 4 from J, leaving 12 bases between them. The CDR3 loop spans 15 amino acids. CDR1 is MNHNY, CDR2 SVGAGI, per germline (reference sequence).

The chain's CDR3 is CASSLGEGAGTEAFF. CDR3 in DNA: TGCGCCAGCAGCTTGGGGGAGGGGGCAGGGACTGAAGCTTTCTTT. The chain couples TRBV5-1 to TRBJ1-1, with 7 bases matching TRBD1. Trimming at V came to 0 bases and at J to 5 bases, leaving 7 bases not matched to a gene. The CDR3 totals 15 residues. Per the germline V gene, CDR1 is SGHRS and CDR2 is YFSETQ. Drawing the rest from reference TRBV5-1 and TRBJ1-1, the complete variable domain is KAGVTQTPRYLIKTRGQQVTLSCSPISGHRSVSWYQQTPGQGLQFLFEYFSETQRNKGNFPGRFSGRQFSNSRSEMNVSTLELGDSALYLCASSLGEGAGTEAFFGQGTRLTVV.

The rearrangement links TRBV28 to TRBJ2-7; TRBD1 agrees at 9 bases. This CDR3 spans 20 amino acids. V gave up 3 bases and J gave up 4 bases; unmatched junction bases: 22. Germline values: CDR1 MDHEN, CDR2 SYDVKM. CDR3 in DNA: TGTGCCAGCAGTTTTCTAAGGTATAAGGGACAGGGTCCGGGGAAGTACGAGCAGTACTTC. It translates to CASSFLRYKGQGPGKYEQYF.

This clone was found a few times. The genes are TRBV6-1 and TRBJ1-3; D gene uncertain. The V gene lost 8 bases and the J gene lost 2 bases, with 13 bases spanning the gap. The CDR3 sequence is 14 residues long. Germline loops: CDR1 MNHNS, CDR2 SASEGT. CDR3 region: CASRELQTGNTIYF. CDR3 nucleotides: TGTGCCAGCCGAGAGCTACAGACTGGAAACACCATATATTTT.

The chain recombines TRBV2 with TRBJ2-1, with D unclear. The length of the CDR3 is 11 residues. Trimming pared 1 base from V and 8 bases from J, leaving 3 bases between. Germline V gene lookup returns CDR1 SNHLY and CDR2 FYNNEI. CDR3 bases: TGTGCCAGCAGTGAAGACTATGAGCAGTTCTTC. As protein: CASSEDYEQFF. The full variable domain, with the rest looked up from reference TRBV2 and TRBJ2-1, is EPEVTQTPSHQVTQMGQEVILRCVPISNHLYFYWYRQILGQKVEFLVSFYNNEISEKSEIFDDQFSVERPDGSNFTLKIRSTKLEDSAMYFCASSEDYEQFFGPGTRLTVL.